Detailed here is one T cell receptor beta chain. As a fraction of the sample, this clonotype is medium-sized (0.01 to 0.1%). Its recognized antigen is unknown. There are no base qualities to consult, and no much larger clone falls within one base. This sample was included in a study of immune heterogeneity within non-small cell lung tumors (dated by TCRdb to the late 2010s). Describing the broader study: By histology, the tumors included nine to eleven non-squamous carcinomas, a handful of squamous cell carcinomas and 1 tumor not otherwise specified. Binding of neoantigens to the HLA alleles of each patient was predicted with netMHCpan-3.0 for mutant peptides of 8 to 11 amino acids. Whole-exome sequencing, RNA-seq and TCR beta repertoire sequencing were combined for multiple spatially distinct regions from each NSCLC tumor so that intratumoral immune heterogeneity could be examined. TCR repertoires were analyzed from 57 tumor loci of about 15 patients, while transcriptome data covered only 40 to 50 loci from some eleven patients.

For the TCR template, genomic DNA was extracted from bulk tumor tissue, and roughly 580 ng of gDNA was amplified for each sample. During surgery, multiple biopsies were taken from each primary tumor and placed as far apart as possible within the tumor mass. The study cohort was described as untreated and was composed of newly diagnosed NSCLC cases undergoing curative surgery. Donors were fewer than 16 newly diagnosed non-small cell lung cancer patients undergoing surgery with curative intent. Two independent pathologists reviewed the resected tumor masses. Only DNA and RNA samples of high quality went on to sequencing. Based on the germline V gene (reference sequence), the CDR1 and CDR2 sequences are MNHEY and SMNVEV. Ends trimmed: V by 6 bases, J by 5 bases; bases unmatched to a gene: 9. The CDR3 measures 15 amino acids from cysteine to phenylalanine. The kept DNA is CDR3 alone, 45 bases in frame from the first base.

The paper as a whole reports these results and caveats: Identical dominant CDR3B clonotypes recurred across loci within a patient, yet different tumor locations also harbored unique high-frequency clones. Individual patients mostly had different high-frequency TCR beta clonotypes. Local T-cell repertoire clonality showed a statistically significant but moderate positive correlation with local tumor mutational burden (R about 0.34).

The TCR beta CDR3 region was amplified with a multiplex PCR system whose first round of approximately 10 cycles used 32 V-gene forward primers and 13 J-gene reverse primers. A QIAGEN Multiplex PCR Kit was used for first-round PCR, and the primer sequences were filed in Chinese patent CN105087789A. In a second PCR round, Illumina universal primers were added with the Phusion High-Fidelity PCR Kit. Paired-end sequencing of TCR libraries was carried out on the Illumina HiSeq X Ten platform at a read length of 151 bp. Per the authors' processing: Reads lacking multiplex PCR primers were removed with Cutadapt, read pairs were merged with PEAR, and CDR3 regions were called with MiXCR default settings. Shannon entropy measured repertoire diversity, and clonality was calculated as one minus the Shannon entropy divided by the ln of the count of productive unique sequences. A clonotype counted as a dominant or high-frequency T-cell clone when its frequency was 0.5% or higher. The public sequencing data were trimmed at Q25 with fastp and processed into clonotypes with MiXCR by TCRdb, which kept only in-frame beta chains. Every CDR3 protein is listed once, alongside the most common genes and DNA of its rows. The authors' filters were not applied to this entry. This sample comprises a few thousand distinct CDR3 sequences, 18% of them detected only once. Less than 4.5% of the sample is in the top ten clones.

Sequencing was performed on lung tumor tissue. The TCR originated in a man between 40 and 49 years old with non-small cell lung cancer. The receptor chain draws on TRBV27 and TRBJ2-1; 8 middle bases align to TRBD2. CDR3 protein: CASSLSGSQNNEQFF. The DNA reads TGTGCCAGCAGCCTCAGCGGGAGCCAGAACAATGAGCAGTTCTTC.